This T cell receptor beta chain was profiled in a study of blood T cell repertoires in COVID-19. V was clipped by 3 bases and J by 8 bases, with 10 bases between them. The CDR3 is 13 amino acids. In germline, CDR1 is SGHAT, CDR2 FQDESV (reference sequence). In the study's own analysis: By means of reference gene primer amplification, nucleated cell counts were estimated. Clones were sequenced by immunoSEQ multiplex PCR, and TCRdb holds only the in-frame ones, with some missing. D and trimming were read from the DNA, whereas the V and J calls and clone size are those reported in that table. The sample carries about 190,000 clones, 85% to 90% recorded once.

V is TRBV11-1 and J is TRBJ1-4, with D perhaps matching TRBD1 (6 bases). The sample consisted of peripheral blood. The source of this sequence is a young woman who had recovered from COVID-19. The CDR3 coding sequence is TGTGCCAGCAGCTTGACCAGGGGCGAAAAACTGTTTTTT. It is translated as CASSLTRGEKLFF. The whole variable domain, filled in from reference TRBV11-1 and TRBJ1-4, reads EAEVAQSPRYKITEKSQAVAFWCDPISGHATLYWYRQILGQGPELLVQFQDESVVDDSQLPKDRFSAERLKGVDSTLKIQPAELGDSAMYLCASSLTRGEKLFFGSGTQLSVL.